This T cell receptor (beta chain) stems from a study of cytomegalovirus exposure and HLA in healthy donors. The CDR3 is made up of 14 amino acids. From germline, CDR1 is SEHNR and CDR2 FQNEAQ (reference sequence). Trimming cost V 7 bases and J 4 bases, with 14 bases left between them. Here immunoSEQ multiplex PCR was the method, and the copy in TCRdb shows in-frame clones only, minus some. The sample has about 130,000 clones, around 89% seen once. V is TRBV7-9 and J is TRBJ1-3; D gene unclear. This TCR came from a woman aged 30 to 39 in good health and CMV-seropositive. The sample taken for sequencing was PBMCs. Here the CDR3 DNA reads TGTGCCAGCACCCCTCCAGCCGGGGGAAACACCATATATTTT. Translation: CASTPPAGGNTIYF.